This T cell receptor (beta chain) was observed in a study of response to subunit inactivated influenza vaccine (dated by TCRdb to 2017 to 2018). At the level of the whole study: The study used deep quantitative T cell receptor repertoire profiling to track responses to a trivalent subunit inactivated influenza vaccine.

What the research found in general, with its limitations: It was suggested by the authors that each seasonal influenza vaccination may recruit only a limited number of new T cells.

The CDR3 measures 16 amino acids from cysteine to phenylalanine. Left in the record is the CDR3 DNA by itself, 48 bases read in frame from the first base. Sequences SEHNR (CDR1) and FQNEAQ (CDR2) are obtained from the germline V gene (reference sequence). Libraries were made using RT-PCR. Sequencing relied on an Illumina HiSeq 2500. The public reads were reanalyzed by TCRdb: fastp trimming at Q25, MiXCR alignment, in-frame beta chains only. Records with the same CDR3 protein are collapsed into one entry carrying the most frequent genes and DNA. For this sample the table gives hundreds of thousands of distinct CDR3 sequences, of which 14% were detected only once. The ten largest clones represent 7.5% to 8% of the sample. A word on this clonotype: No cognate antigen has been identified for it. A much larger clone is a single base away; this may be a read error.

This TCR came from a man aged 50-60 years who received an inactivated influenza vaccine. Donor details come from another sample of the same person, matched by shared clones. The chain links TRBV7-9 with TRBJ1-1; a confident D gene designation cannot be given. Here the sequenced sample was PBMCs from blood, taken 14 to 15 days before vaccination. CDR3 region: CASSLLVRQLNTEALF. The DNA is TGTGCCAGCAGCTTATTGGTTCGGCAGCTGAACACTGAAGCTCTCTTT.